Following are 22 T cell receptor beta chains from one sample sequenced in a study of control samples from healthy donors and cancer patients. The protocol was immunoSEQ multiplex PCR, while the TCRdb copy is restricted to in-frame clones and leaves out a portion. The table has about 110,000 clones, about 89% seen once. The sequenced material came from blood. All receptors come from a woman in her forties or fifties in good health.

The chain is built from TRBV9 and TRBJ2-1, with D unresolved. V was shortened by 3 bases and J by 9 bases, with 13 bases between the two germline ends. CDR3 size: 13 residues. The germline V gene encodes CDR1 SGDLS and CDR2 YYNGEE. DNA for the CDR3: TGTGCCAGCAGCGACGAAATGCGCTCTGAGCAGTTCTTC. Translation gives CASSDEMRSEQFF.

The rearrangement uses TRBV7-8 and TRBJ2-3; D uncertain. The V end lost 5 bases, the J end lost 2 bases, and 5 bases lay between the germline ends. CDR3 size: 12 residues. Germline values: CDR1 SGHVS, CDR2 FQNEAQ. The CDR3 reads CASSPDTDTQYF. The CDR3 DNA is TGTGCCAGCAGCCCAGACACAGATACGCAGTATTTT.

The V call is TRBV12-3 or TRBV12-4, the J call TRBJ2-4; D is possibly TRBD2 (5 bases). The germline V and J ends were trimmed by 11 bases and 4 bases, with 15 bases remaining between them. The CDR3 has 13 residues. The CDR3 sequence: CASKSPGKNIQYF. The CDR3 DNA reads TGTGCCTCAAAAAGTCCGGGGAAAAACATTCAGTACTTC.

The chain uses TRBV18 and TRBJ1-5; D might be TRBD1 (5 bases). Germline V gene lookup returns CDR1 KGHSH and CDR2 LQKENI. The V and J ends lost 3 bases and 4 bases respectively, with 13 bases between them. CDR3 length: 15 amino acids. The CDR3 DNA reads TGTGCCAGCTCACCTAAGGGGTGGTCGAATCAGCCCCAGCATTTT. This gives the protein CASSPKGWSNQPQHF.

The V and J genes are TRBV6-6 and TRBJ1-5; D unclear. Per the germline V gene, CDR1 is MNHNY and CDR2 is SVGAGI (reference sequence). Trimming removed 2 bases from V and 1 base from J, with 3 bases in between. The CDR3 has 13 amino acids. CDR3 coding DNA: TGTGCCAGCAGTTACACCAGCAATCAGCCCCAGCATTTT. This encodes CASSYTSNQPQHF.

The chain has TRBV30 and TRBJ1-6; TRBD1 might be the D (6 bases). Trimming shortened V by 4 bases and J by 7 bases, and 17 bases separated the two germline ends. Germline V gene sequence: CDR1 GTSNPN, CDR2 SVGIG (reference sequence). There are 15 residues in the CDR3. This CDR3 is CAWIPLQGLNSPLHF. The DNA of the CDR3 is TGTGCCTGGATCCCCTTACAGGGATTAAATTCACCCCTCCACTTT.

The V and J genes are TRBV19 and TRBJ1-3, with a weak D call TRBD1 (5 bases). Trimming removed 9 bases at V and 0 bases at J, with 12 bases between. The CDR3 length is 14 residues. The germline gives CDR1 LNHDA, CDR2 SQIVND (reference sequence). Here the CDR3 DNA reads TGTGCCAGCCGTACAGGTCACTCTGGAAACACCATATATTTT. It encodes CASRTGHSGNTIYF. Variable domain in full (rest from reference TRBV19 and TRBJ1-3): DGGITQSPKYLFRKEGQNVTLSCEQNLNHDAMYWYRQDPGQGLRLIYYSQIVNDFQKGDIAEGYSVSREKKESFPLTVTSAQKNPTAFYLCASRTGHSGNTIYFGEGSWLTVV.

This chain uses TRBV24-1 with TRBJ2-3; maybe TRBD2 (5 bases). The CDR3 has 15 residues. Deletions cut 5 bases from V and 2 bases from J, with 13 bases between. Germline CDR1 reads KGHDR; CDR2 reads SFDVKD. The CDR3 region has the DNA TGTGCCACCAGTGTCGGACTTGGCTTCACAGATACGCAGTATTTT. This gives the protein CATSVGLGFTDTQYF.

This rearrangement joins TRBV11-2 to TRBJ1-1; no definite D call. The CDR3 contains 16 residues. Looked up from germline, CDR1 is SGHAT and CDR2 is FQNNGV. The V end was cut by 1 base, the J end by 4 bases, with 16 bases between. The CDR3 bases are TGTGCCAGCAGCTTAGTCCCCCGGGGAATGGGCACTGAAGCTTTCTTT. Protein sequence: CASSLVPRGMGTEAFF.

The genes are TRBV5-1 and TRBJ1-2; a weak D match, TRBD1 (6 bases). CDR3 length: 14 residues. Germline V gene data show CDR1 as SGHRS and CDR2 as YFSETQ. Trimming cost V 5 bases and J 8 bases, with 19 bases left between them. CDR3 nucleotide sequence: TGCGCCAGCAGTTATCTCGGGAACAGGGAAGGCTACACCTTC. It translates to CASSYLGNREGYTF.

This clone was seen a handful of times. The rearrangement uses TRBV5-6 and TRBJ1-2; D might be TRBD1 (5 bases). V dropped 3 bases and J dropped 6 bases, with 21 bases sitting between them. This CDR3 region has 16 residues. The germline V gene has CDR1 SGHDT and CDR2 YYEEEE. The CDR3 DNA sequence: TGTGCCAGCAGCTGGGGACCCCGGCCCGGGAGAGATGGCTACACCTTC. It yields the protein CASSWGPRPGRDGYTF.

The chain carries TRBV5-4 and TRBJ1-2; no clear D gene. This CDR3 spans 13 amino acids. Trimming removed 1 base from V and 2 bases from J, with 6 bases in between. Germline-derived CDR1 and CDR2 are SGHNT and YYREEE (reference sequence). CDR3 bases: TGTGCCAGCAGCTTGTCTGGGAACTATGGCTACACCTTC. Translating it yields CASSLSGNYGYTF.

The table lists this clone with a count of one. This chain links TRBV7-8 with TRBJ1-1; unclear D gene. Per germline, CDR1 SGHVS and CDR2 FQNEAQ. The CDR3 loop spans 13 amino acids. V lost 1 base and J lost 4, with 7 bases in between. This CDR3 reads CASSLVRVTEAFF. As DNA, the CDR3 is TGTGCCAGCAGCTTAGTGAGAGTCACTGAAGCTTTCTTT.

V is TRBV2 and J is TRBJ1-1; the match to TRBD1 covers 9 bases. The germline V gene encodes CDR1 SNHLY and CDR2 FYNNEI. The CDR3 has 15 amino acids. V gave up 6 bases and J gave up 0 bases; unmatched junction bases: 5. The CDR3 nucleotides read TGTGCCAGCAGGGACAGGGGACGAATGAACACTGAAGCTTTCTTT. Residues: CASRDRGRMNTEAFF.

This clone was detected only a few times. The chain has TRBV2 and TRBJ2-7; D may correspond to TRBD1 or TRBD2 (6 bases each). Germline V gene lookup returns CDR1 SNHLY and CDR2 FYNNEI. The V and J ends lost 5 bases and 2 bases respectively, with 16 bases between them. The CDR3 length is 15 residues. CDR3 nucleotide sequence: TGTGCCAGCAGTCCCCGGGGGCTGAGTACCTACGAGCAGTACTTC. Translated, it gives CASSPRGLSTYEQYF.

This rearrangement joins TRBV9 to TRBJ1-6; D remains ambiguous. The CDR3 has 14 residues. Per germline, CDR1 SGDLS and CDR2 YYNGEE. The germline V and J ends were trimmed by 3 bases and 7 bases, with 11 bases remaining between them. CDR3 DNA sequence: TGTGCCAGCAGCGCTCGCCTTGGGAATTCACCCCTCCACTTT. Its translation is CASSARLGNSPLHF.

The rearrangement uses TRBV7-2 and TRBJ1-6; D possibly corresponds to TRBD1 (5 bases). The CDR3 extends over 14 amino acids. Trimming cost V 4 bases and J 6 bases, with 10 bases left between them. Germline CDR1 SGHTA, CDR2 FQGNSA. In DNA, the CDR3 is TGTGCCAGCAGCTCCGACAGAACTAATTCACCCCTCCACTTT. It codes for CASSSDRTNSPLHF.

The chain uses TRBV7-9 and TRBJ1-5; 12 positions agree with TRBD1. The CDR3 is 14 residues long. V shed 8 bases and J 4 bases; nucleotides not matched to a gene: 3. Germline CDR1 reads SEHNR; CDR2 reads FQNEAQ (reference sequence). CDR3 sequence reads: CASGDRGPNQPQHF. The CDR3 bases are TGTGCCAGCGGGGACAGGGGGCCGAATCAGCCCCAGCATTTT.

This chain joins TRBV18 and TRBJ2-3; 10 bases agree with TRBD2. Germline V gene sequence: CDR1 KGHSH, CDR2 LQKENI. The CDR3 covers 16 residues. The J segment lost 3 bases and the V segment lost 6 bases, leaving 9 bases of the junction unmatched. CDR3 DNA sequence: TGTGCCAGCTCCCTTACTAGCGGGACCATGACAGATACGCAGTATTTT. Its protein product is CASSLTSGTMTDTQYF.

This chain's CDR3 is CSVFGQGDGYTF. CDR3 in DNA: TGCAGCGTTTTCGGGCAGGGCGATGGCTACACCTTC. The rearrangement links TRBV29-1 to TRBJ1-2; TRBD1 is a possible D gene (5 bases). From germline, CDR1 is SQVTM and CDR2 ANQGSEA. CDR3 length: 12 residues. The V and J ends lost 5 bases and 6 bases respectively, with 13 bases between them.

This chain uses TRBV7-9 with TRBJ1-4, with a weak D call TRBD1 (5 bases). The CDR3 covers 17 residues. Per germline, CDR1 SEHNR and CDR2 FQNEAQ (reference sequence). V was cut by 1 base and J by 4 bases, with 16 bases left in between. This chain's CDR3 is CASSLVGGPFGNEKLFF. CDR3 DNA sequence: TGTGCCAGCAGCTTAGTGGGGGGTCCCTTTGGTAATGAAAAACTGTTTTTT.

CDR3 in DNA: TGTGCCAGCAGCTTTCAGGCGGGAGAGGGCACAGATACGCAGTATTTT. Protein: CASSFQAGEGTDTQYF. The chain employs TRBV11-2 and TRBJ2-3, with TRBD2 matching 7 bases. With V trimmed by 3 bases and J by 1 base, 7 bases remained unmatched. Germline-derived CDR1 and CDR2 are SGHAT and FQNNGV. CDR3 length equals 16 residues.